This T cell receptor beta chain was recovered during a study of T cell responses to AZD1222 COVID-19 vaccine. Data came from immunoSEQ multiplex PCR; TCRdb stores just in-frame clones and leaves some out. This sample yields about 150,000 clones, of which 94% are seen a single time; about 1.3% belongs to the top ten. Trimming at V came to 4 bases and at J to 8 bases, leaving 10 bases not matched to a gene. CDR1 is MNHEY and CDR2 is SVGAGI in the germline V gene. CDR3 length: 15 residues. The receptor's source is an adult in good health. The chain combines TRBV6-5 with TRBJ1-2; 10 bases are shared with TRBD1. Sequences were derived from peripheral blood, sampled on day 0 of AZD1222 vaccination. The CDR3 DNA follows: TGTGCCAGCAGTTCGCTAACGGGACAGGGGTGGGGCTACACCTTC. This sequence encodes CASSSLTGQGWGYTF.